These T cell receptor beta chains were read from a single sample in a study of B cell selection in AIRE deficiency. Some clones are missing from TCRdb's copy, which holds only in-frame ones; the method was immunoSEQ multiplex PCR. The sample includes some 25,000 clones, about 96% of them seen just once. The sequenced material came from CD4+CD127+ conventional T cells sorted from PBMCs. All receptors derive from a human donor in good health. Each CDR3 is given with its conserved first and last residue. The D gene is left open where the match is weak. Size is omitted from some rows. Given values are once, few, many or a class for expanded clones.

cdr3_aa cdr3_nt v_call cdr3_length j_call clone_size d_call
CASSLSWGSSYNEQFF TGCGCCAGCAGCCTCTCTTGGGGGAGCTCCTACAATGAGCAGTTCTTC TRBV5-1 16 TRBJ2-1 NA NA
CASNIQEILNSPLHF TGTGCCAGCAACATCCAGGAGATCCTGAATTCACCCCTCCACTTT TRBV5-6 15 TRBJ1-6 NA NA
CASSRDRGNQPQHF TGTGCCAGCAGCCGGGACAGGGGCAATCAGCCCCAGCATTTT TRBV11-2 14 TRBJ1-5 NA TRBD1
CASSLPITGGGEAFF TGTGCCAGCAGCTTACCGATAACAGGGGGCGGTGAAGCTTTCTTT TRBV5-6 15 TRBJ1-1 NA TRBD1
CATGTGADLGGYTF TGTGCCACCGGGACAGGGGCCGACTTGGGTGGCTACACCTTC TRBV10-3 14 TRBJ1-2 NA TRBD1
CASSSLGGHTDTQYF TGTGCCAGCAGCTCGTTGGGGGGCCACACAGATACGCAGTATTTT TRBV5-5 15 TRBJ2-3 NA NA
CASSYSYRAQLEKLFF TGTGCCAGCAGTTACAGCTACCGGGCTCAACTCGAAAAACTGTTTTTT TRBV6-5 16 TRBJ1-4 NA NA
CASTGVGPNSPLHF TGTGCCAGCACTGGCGTAGGGCCCAATTCACCCCTCCACTTT TRBV2 14 TRBJ1-6 NA NA
CASSTQAGGWYEQFF TGTGCCAGCAGCACCCAGGCGGGGGGTTGGTATGAGCAGTTCTTC TRBV11-2 15 TRBJ2-1 once TRBD2
CASSSGASNEKLFF TGTGCCAGCAGTTCCGGGGCTTCTAATGAAAAACTGTTTTTT TRBV27 14 TRBJ1-4 NA NA
CASSQGRGVVDTQYF TGTGCCAGCAGCCAAGGCAGGGGCGTGGTAGATACGCAGTATTTT TRBV7-8 15 TRBJ2-3 NA NA
CASSFWQGSETQYF TGCGCCAGCAGCTTTTGGCAGGGGAGCGAGACCCAGTACTTC TRBV5-1 14 TRBJ2-5 NA NA
CASSQEAQGQGAGIQYF TGTGCCAGCAGCCAAGAGGCTCAGGGACAGGGTGCAGGCATTCAGTACTTC TRBV14 17 TRBJ2-4 once TRBD1
CASSSEGGRTDTQYF TGTGCCAGCAGTTCGGAGGGGGGCCGCACAGATACGCAGTATTTT TRBV27 15 TRBJ2-3 NA NA
CASSLGALRDRYEQYF TGTGCCAGCAGCTTGGGGGCCCTTCGGGACCGCTACGAGCAGTACTTC TRBV5-4 16 TRBJ2-7 NA NA
CASSQELVTGTSAETQYF TGCGCCAGCAGCCAAGAACTGGTGACCGGGACTAGCGCCGAGACCCAGTACTTC TRBV4-1 18 TRBJ2-5 NA TRBD2
CASSQEGNSGGVNTDTQYF TGTGCCAGCAGCCAAGAGGGGAATAGCGGGGGGGTGAACACAGATACGCAGTATTTT TRBV4-2 19 TRBJ2-3 NA TRBD2
CASSTGDQPQHF TGTGCCAGCAGCACCGGGGATCAGCCCCAGCATTTT TRBV6-6 12 TRBJ1-5 NA NA
CASRKLNTEAFF TGTGCCAGCAGGAAGTTGAACACTGAAGCTTTCTTT TRBV6-5 12 TRBJ1-1 NA NA
CASSLGGDTQYF TGTGCCAGCAGCTTAGGGGGGGATACGCAGTATTTT TRBV11-2 12 TRBJ2-3 once NA
CASSLAGWTEAFF TGTGCCAGCAGCTTAGCGGGGTGGACTGAAGCTTTCTTT TRBV11-2 13 TRBJ1-1 NA NA
CASSGGSNTGELFF TGTGCCAGCAGCGGGGGATCGAACACCGGGGAGCTGTTTTTT TRBV9 14 TRBJ2-2 NA NA
CASSWGRDANEKLFF TGTGCCAGCAGCTGGGGGAGGGACGCTAATGAAAAACTGTTTTTT TRBV7-9 15 TRBJ1-4 NA NA
CSVTLGQAQHF TGCAGTGTTACGTTAGGGCAGGCCCAGCATTTT TRBV20-1 11 TRBJ1-5 NA NA
CASSPLAPREAFF TGTGCCAGCAGTCCCCTGGCCCCTCGTGAAGCTTTCTTT TRBV6-5 13 TRBJ1-1 once NA
CASSFSGQETQYF TGTGCCAGCTCGTTTAGCGGCCAAGAGACCCAGTACTTC TRBV18 13 TRBJ2-5 once NA
CASTHTGSGTGATDTQYF TGTGCCAGCACCCATACAGGTTCCGGGACAGGGGCCACAGATACGCAGTATTTT TRBV27 18 TRBJ2-3 NA TRBD1
CASSFWGEKLFF TGTGCCAGCAGTTTTTGGGGTGAAAAACTGTTTTTT TRBV27 12 TRBJ1-4 NA NA
CASSYRDRDGYTF TGTGCCAGCAGTTACCGGGACAGAGATGGCTACACCTTC TRBV6-5 13 TRBJ1-2 NA TRBD1
CASSEAHGQGIYGYTF TGTGCCAGCAGTGAAGCGCACGGACAGGGAATCTATGGCTACACCTTC TRBV6-1 16 TRBJ1-2 NA TRBD1
CASSFGTSGGSDTQYF TGCGCCAGCAGCTTCGGGACTAGCGGGGGTTCAGATACGCAGTATTTT TRBV5-1 16 TRBJ2-3 NA TRBD2
CASRDGQGSTDTQYF TGCGCCAGCAGAGATGGACAGGGGAGCACAGATACGCAGTATTTT TRBV5-1 15 TRBJ2-3 NA TRBD1
CASSLDTGGVDTQYF TGCGCCAGCAGCTTGGATACAGGGGGCGTAGATACGCAGTATTTT TRBV5-1 15 TRBJ2-3 NA TRBD1
CASSAQGNTEAFF TGCGCCAGCAGCGCACAGGGGAACACTGAAGCTTTCTTT TRBV5-1 13 TRBJ1-1 NA NA
CASSESGHDGYTF TGCGCCAGCAGCGAATCGGGACATGATGGCTACACCTTC TRBV5-1 13 TRBJ1-2 NA NA
CASRRWTGTSGNEQFF TGTGCCAGCAGAAGGTGGACCGGGACTAGCGGGAATGAGCAGTTCTTC TRBV2 16 TRBJ2-1 NA TRBD2
CASSGTSLNEQFF TGTGCCAGCAGTGGGACTAGCCTAAATGAGCAGTTCTTC TRBV6-1 13 TRBJ2-1 NA TRBD2
CASSSSGSSYNSPLHF TGTGCCAGCAGTTCCTCTGGGAGCTCCTATAATTCACCCCTCCACTTT TRBV25-1 16 TRBJ1-6 NA NA
CASSSQGQPNEKLFF TGTGCCAGCAGTTCCCAGGGACAGCCTAATGAAAAACTGTTTTTT TRBV2 15 TRBJ1-4 NA TRBD1
CAGDRAQGEKLFF TGTGCCGGGGACCGGGCCCAGGGGGAAAAACTGTTTTTT TRBV2 13 TRBJ1-4 NA NA
CASSIGTWNTEAFF TGTGCCAGCAGCATCGGAACGTGGAACACTGAAGCTTTCTTT TRBV5-4 14 TRBJ1-1 once NA
CASSPQGLNTEAFF TGTGCCAGCAGTCCACAGGGACTGAACACTGAAGCTTTCTTT TRBV9 14 TRBJ1-1 NA NA
CASSYGQQETQYF TGTGCCAGCAGCTATGGACAGCAAGAGACCCAGTACTTC TRBV11-3 13 TRBJ2-5 NA NA
CAWSLSGPEAFF TGTGCCTGGAGTTTGTCGGGGCCTGAAGCTTTCTTT TRBV30 12 TRBJ1-1 once NA
CASSIGGSYGYTF TGTGCCAGTAGTATAGGAGGGTCTTATGGCTACACCTTC TRBV19 13 TRBJ1-2 NA NA
CASSPAATTGFHQPQHF TGTGCCAGCAGTCCGGCGGCTACTACAGGGTTCCATCAGCCCCAGCATTTT TRBV27 17 TRBJ1-5 NA NA
CASSPPDRATGETQYF TGTGCCAGCTCACCCCCGGACAGGGCGACTGGGGAGACCCAGTACTTC TRBV18 16 TRBJ2-5 NA TRBD1
CATTPSPAQGRYEQYF TGTGCCACCACCCCCTCCCCCGCCCAGGGGCGCTACGAGCAGTACTTC TRBV27 16 TRBJ2-7 NA NA
CASSPPLGDGAGTDTQYF TGTGCCAGCTCACCACCCCTGGGAGACGGGGCCGGCACAGATACGCAGTATTTT TRBV18 18 TRBJ2-3 NA NA
CASKRGSSDTQYF TGCGCCAGCAAACGTGGTAGTTCAGATACGCAGTATTTT TRBV5-1 13 TRBJ2-3 NA NA
CAWSVQGLTYEQYF TGTGCCTGGAGTGTACAAGGGTTGACCTACGAGCAGTACTTC TRBV30 14 TRBJ2-7 once NA
CASSTRSSGGQETQYF TGTGCCAGCAGCACCCGGTCTAGCGGGGGTCAAGAGACCCAGTACTTC TRBV9 16 TRBJ2-5 NA TRBD2
CAWSVGGTSNQPQHF TGTGCCTGGAGTGTGGGGGGCACGAGCAATCAGCCCCAGCATTTT TRBV30 15 TRBJ1-5 NA NA